A single sample gave rise to the 7 T cell receptor beta chains below, sequenced in a study of cytomegalovirus exposure and HLA in healthy donors. Here immunoSEQ multiplex PCR was the method, and the copy in TCRdb shows in-frame clones only, minus some. The data hold some 72,000 clones, with 90% to 96% observed a single time. Sequenced sample: PBMCs. The receptors come from a man aged 18 to 30 in good health and CMV-seropositive.

The rearrangement links TRBV30 to TRBJ2-5, with TRBD2 matching 12 bases. The V gene end was trimmed by 7 bases and the J gene end by 2 bases; junction bases not matched to a gene: 8. Germline CDR1 reads GTSNPN; CDR2 reads SVGIG (reference sequence). This CDR3 spans 15 amino acids. DNA of the CDR3: TGTGCCTTAGGGGGGACTAGCGGGCTACAAGAGACCCAGTACTTC. Translated: CALGGTSGLQETQYF.

The chain has TRBV5-1 and TRBJ1-2; 8 positions agree with TRBD1. Germline V CDR1 and CDR2: SGHRS, YFSETQ. This CDR3 comprises 13 residues. V shed 7 bases and J 7 bases; nucleotides not matched to a gene: 9. The CDR3 reads CASYLQGGVGYTF. The CDR3 nucleotides are TGCGCCAGCTATTTACAGGGGGGAGTTGGCTACACCTTC.

This clone has only one observation. The chain uses TRBV7-3 and TRBJ2-3; no clear D gene. The CDR3 totals 14 residues. Per germline, CDR1 SGHTA and CDR2 FQGTGA. Trimming took 0 bases from V and 0 from J, leaving 4 bases between them. This CDR3 is CASSLTQSTDTQYF. CDR3 bases: TGTGCCAGCAGCTTAACGCAGAGCACAGATACGCAGTATTTT. The full variable domain, with the rest looked up from reference TRBV7-3 and TRBJ2-3, is GAGVSQTPSNKVTEKGKYVELRCDPISGHTALYWYRQSLGQGPEFLIYFQGTGAADDSGLPNDRFFAVRPEGSVSTLKIQRTERGDSAVYLCASSLTQSTDTQYFGPGTRLTVL.

The chain uses TRBV7-9 and TRBJ2-5; 10 positions match TRBD2. The CDR3 runs 16 residues. The ends lost 1 base at V and 2 bases at J; junction bases unmatched: 4. Per germline, CDR1 SEHNR and CDR2 FQNEAQ (reference sequence). The CDR3 sequence is CASSLVWTSGQETQYF. For the CDR3, the DNA is TGTGCCAGCAGCTTAGTATGGACTAGCGGACAAGAGACCCAGTACTTC.

This chain connects TRBV29-1 to TRBJ1-1, with TRBD1 matching 8 bases. CDR1 SQVTM and CDR2 ANQGSEA come from the germline V gene. This CDR3 has 13 residues. Germline trimming cut 7 bases from V and 4 bases from J; bases unmatched to any gene: 8. The CDR3 nucleotides read TGCAGCGCAGGACAGGGAGGAAGCACTGAAGCTTTCTTT. Its protein is CSAGQGGSTEAFF.

The chain carries TRBV18 and TRBJ2-7; 7 bases align to TRBD1. This CDR3 is 13 amino acids long. CDR1 and CDR2 (germline): KGHSH, LQKENI. J lost 6 bases, V lost 4 bases, and 6 bases had no gene match. CDR3 in DNA: TGTGCCAGCTCACAGACGACAGGGACCGAGCAGTACTTC. Its translation: CASSQTTGTEQYF.

This chain uses TRBV30 with TRBJ2-1, with D possibly TRBD2 on 5 matching bases. This CDR3 contains 12 residues. Per germline, CDR1 GTSNPN and CDR2 SVGIG (reference sequence). V was cut by 4 bases and J by 6 bases, with 10 bases left in between. This chain's CDR3 is CAWTPGINEQFF. The CDR3 region has the DNA TGTGCCTGGACCCCGGGAATCAATGAGCAGTTCTTC.